Following are 27 T cell receptor beta chains from one sample sequenced in a study of blood T cell repertoires in COVID-19. Repertoires were generated with immunoSEQ multiplex PCR, while TCRdb's copy carries only in-frame clones and drops some. The sample consists of roughly 360,000 clones, roughly four fifths of them appearing once. Sequenced: PBMCs or T cells enriched from blood (not recorded which). The receptors here all came from a woman in her forties or fifties who had recovered from COVID-19.

V usage is TRBV4-1 and J usage is TRBJ1-6; 7 bases agree with TRBD1. This CDR3 is built from 16 residues. The germline V gene encodes CDR1 MGHRA and CDR2 YSYEKL. The V and J ends lost 3 bases and 10 bases, in that order; junction bases with no gene match: 12. CDR3 amino acids: CASSQMTTGTGSPLHF. DNA of the CDR3: TGCGCCAGCAGCCAGATGACGACAGGGACTGGGTCACCCCTCCACTTT.

This clone has only a few counts. The genes are TRBV7-8 and TRBJ1-6; 9 bases line up with TRBD1. This CDR3 spans 13 amino acids. Trimming at V came to 11 bases and at J to 5 bases, leaving 4 bases not matched to a gene. Germline-derived CDR1 and CDR2 are SGHVS and FQNEAQ. CDR3 bases: TGTGCCTCCCGACAGGGGGATAATTCACCCCTCCACTTT. Residues: CASRQGDNSPLHF.

V usage is TRBV3-1 (or the pseudogene TRBV3-2) and J usage is TRBJ2-1; TRBD2 matches 9 bases. The germline V gene has CDR1 LGHDT and CDR2 YNNKEL (reference sequence). This CDR3 has 15 amino acids. V lost 4 bases to trimming and J lost 6 bases; unmatched junction nucleotides: 7. The CDR3 loop reads CASSLFSGRGNEQFF. The CDR3 DNA follows: TGTGCCAGCAGCCTTTTTAGCGGGAGAGGCAATGAGCAGTTCTTC.

This chain joins TRBV3-1 (or the pseudogene TRBV3-2) and TRBJ1-6; 7 nucleotides match TRBD1. The CDR3 length is 15 residues. Germline assignment: CDR1 LGHDT and CDR2 YNNKEL (reference sequence). With V trimmed by 1 base and J by 10 bases, 7 bases remained unmatched. The CDR3 reads CASSQGYDRVSPLHF. The CDR3 DNA sequence: TGTGCCAGCAGCCAAGGATACGACAGGGTGTCACCCCTCCACTTT.

This chain connects TRBV7-9 to TRBJ1-2; 9 nucleotides line up with TRBD1. The germline gives CDR1 SEHNR, CDR2 FQNEAQ (reference sequence). The CDR3 has 16 residues. The V and J ends lost 3 bases and 8 bases, in that order; junction bases with no gene match: 13. CDR3 sequence: CASSFGPGQGAGGYTF. The CDR3 DNA reads as TGTGCCAGCAGCTTCGGTCCGGGACAGGGAGCTGGCGGCTACACCTTC.

In DNA, the CDR3 is TGTGCCAGCAGCCCCGGTCTGAAAAACATTCAGTACTTC. Encoded protein: CASSPGLKNIQYF. This sequence joins TRBV6-5 and TRBJ2-4, with D hard to call. The length of the CDR3 is 13 residues. Germline values: CDR1 MNHEY, CDR2 SVGAGI. V lost 6 bases and J 4 bases, leaving 10 bases between the germline ends.

The chain uses TRBV6-6 and TRBJ1-1, with no clear D. V was pared by 1 base and J by 5 bases, with 14 bases between. Germline V gene data show CDR1 as MNHNY and CDR2 as SVGAGI (reference sequence). This CDR3 is 15 amino acids long. In DNA, the CDR3 is TGTGCCAGCAGTTACTACCAGGTATCGGGGACTGAAGCTTTCTTT. Encoded protein: CASSYYQVSGTEAFF.

This clone came up a few times. The chain combines TRBV27 with TRBJ2-7, with D perhaps matching TRBD2 (5 bases). The CDR3 contains 14 residues. V lost 10 bases to trimming and J lost 3 bases, with 19 bases between them. The germline CDR1 and CDR2 sequences are MNHEY and SMNVEV (reference sequence). The CDR3 sequence is CATPRGRQIYEQYF. Here the CDR3 DNA reads TGTGCCACCCCTCGAGGGCGGCAAATCTACGAGCAGTACTTC.

This sequence joins TRBV6-2 or TRBV6-3 and TRBJ2-7; D perhaps matches TRBD1 (5 bases). The V end was cut by 2 bases, the J end by 7 bases, with 15 bases between. Germline loops: CDR1 MNHEY, CDR2 SVGEGT. This CDR3 is built from 14 residues. The CDR3 loop reads CASSYDGHRGEQYF. The DNA for the CDR3 is TGTGCCAGCAGTTACGATGGACACCGTGGTGAGCAGTACTTC.

The J gene is TRBJ2-1, the V gene TRBV24-1; 8 bases agree with TRBD1. The CDR3 runs 17 residues. V lost 2 bases and J lost 0; bases outside the gene matches: 5. Germline loops: CDR1 KGHDR, CDR2 SFDVKD. CDR3 amino acids: CATSDSRGQGSYNEQFF. The CDR3, as DNA: TGTGCCACCAGTGATTCGCGCGGACAGGGCTCCTACAATGAGCAGTTCTTC.

The chain couples TRBV7-3 to TRBJ2-1, with D tentatively TRBD2 (5 bases). V was trimmed by 6 bases and J by 5 bases, leaving 8 bases between them. CDR1 and CDR2 from the germline V gene are SGHTA and FQGTGA. The CDR3 extends over 12 amino acids. The CDR3 DNA reads TGTGCCAGCAGAGCGGCGAACAATGAGCAGTTCTTC. Translated: CASRAANNEQFF. Full variable domain (missing parts from reference TRBV7-3 and TRBJ2-1): GAGVSQTPSNKVTEKGKYVELRCDPISGHTALYWYRQSLGQGPEFLIYFQGTGAADDSGLPNDRFFAVRPEGSVSTLKIQRTERGDSAVYLCASRAANNEQFFGPGTRLTVL.

This clone appeared once. Different DNA sequences within this sample yield the same CDR3. This chain connects TRBV18 to TRBJ2-2; TRBD2 agrees at 8 bases. Trimming removed 6 bases from V and 9 bases from J; junction bases left unmatched: 18. The CDR3 length is 17 residues. In germline, CDR1 is KGHSH, CDR2 LQKENI. The CDR3 sequence: CASSPSQGGGLPRELFF. The CDR3 bases are TGTGCCAGCTCGCCATCCCAGGGCGGGGGGCTCCCTCGGGAGCTGTTTTTT.

This chain uses TRBV4-3 with TRBJ1-1, with D unclear. This CDR3 is 13 amino acids long. The V end lost 1 base, the J end lost 4 bases, and 7 bases lay between the germline ends. CDR1 and CDR2 (germline): LGHNA, YSLEER. CDR3 sequence reads: CASSQVYSTEAFF. The CDR3, as DNA: TGCGCCAGCAGCCAAGTTTATTCCACTGAAGCTTTCTTT.

This clone has a handful of counts. This sequence joins TRBV5-1 and TRBJ2-1; D uncertain. Trimming left V 0 bases short and J 4 bases short, with 5 bases between. This CDR3 is built from 13 residues. CDR1 and CDR2 (germline): SGHRS, YFSETQ. The CDR3 DNA sequence: TGCGCCAGCAGCTTGGACAGTTACAATGAGCAGTTCTTC. Its protein is CASSLDSYNEQFF.

The V and J genes are TRBV2 and TRBJ1-1; maybe TRBD1 (6 bases). The length of the CDR3 is 14 residues. The V and J ends lost 6 bases and 0 bases respectively, with 11 bases between them. Germline V gene sequence: CDR1 SNHLY, CDR2 FYNNEI. CDR3 nucleotide sequence: TGTGCCAGCAGAAGCAGGGGTTTGAACACTGAAGCTTTCTTT. It specifies CASRSRGLNTEAFF. Combining the CDR3 with reference TRBV2 and TRBJ1-1 gives the whole variable domain EPEVTQTPSHQVTQMGQEVILRCVPISNHLYFYWYRQILGQKVEFLVSFYNNEISEKSEIFDDQFSVERPDGSNFTLKIRSTKLEDSAMYFCASRSRGLNTEAFFGQGTRLTVV.

This clone was picked up a small number of times. V and J are TRBV7-2 and TRBJ2-5, with D hard to call. Trimming cost V 3 bases and J 4 bases, with 12 bases left between them. Germline values: CDR1 SGHTA, CDR2 FQGNSA. The length of the CDR3 is 14 residues. The CDR3 bases are TGTGCCAGCAGCTTGCAAGCGATCGGAGAGACCCAGTACTTC. Its protein is CASSLQAIGETQYF.

In its sample, this clone was seen once. The J gene is TRBJ1-3, the V gene TRBV7-2, with a tentative D call TRBD1 (6 bases). Per germline, CDR1 SGHTA and CDR2 FQGNSA. Trimming stripped 1 base from V and 10 bases from J, with 14 bases between. The CDR3 totals 14 residues. CDR3 in DNA: TGTGCCAGCAGCTTAGATTGGGGGCAAGGGACCATATATTTT. It codes for CASSLDWGQGTIYF. The full variable domain, completed using reference TRBV7-2 and TRBJ1-3, is GAGVSQSPSNKVTEKGKDVELRCDPISGHTALYWYRQSLGQGLEFLIYFQGNSAPDKSGLPSDRFSAERTGGSVSTLTIQRTQQEDSAVYLCASSLDWGQGTIYFGEGSWLTVV.

This chain joins TRBV4-1 and TRBJ1-3; the D gene is possibly TRBD1 (6 bases). CDR3 length: 15 amino acids. From germline, CDR1 is MGHRA and CDR2 YSYEKL. Between the trimmed V and J ends, which lost 0 bases and 16 bases, there was a span of 22 bases. Here the CDR3 reads CASSQELDSRSGRYF. The CDR3 region has the DNA TGCGCCAGCAGCCAAGAACTGGACAGCCGGTCTGGCCGGTATTTT.

The table lists this clone with a few counts. This chain uses TRBV11-2 with TRBJ1-6; tentatively, D is TRBD1 (6 bases). V was shortened by 3 bases and J by 3 bases, with 18 bases between the two germline ends. The CDR3 length is 18 residues. Germline V lookup: CDR1 SGHAT, CDR2 FQNNGV. The DNA for the CDR3 is TGTGCCAGCAGCTTGGACAGCCGGGCCACGATCTATAATTCACCCCTCCACTTT. Translating gives CASSLDSRATIYNSPLHF.

The gene calls are TRBV11-1 and TRBJ2-7; 11 nucleotides match TRBD2. The CDR3 totals 15 residues. In germline, CDR1 is SGHAT, CDR2 FQDESV (reference sequence). V gave up 2 bases and J gave up 3 bases; unmatched junction bases: 3. CDR3 nucleotide sequence: TGTGCCAGCAGCTTATTCGGGACTAGCGGCTACGAGCAGTACTTC. Translation: CASSLFGTSGYEQYF. Complete variable domain (other parts from reference TRBV11-1 and TRBJ2-7): EAEVAQSPRYKITEKSQAVAFWCDPISGHATLYWYRQILGQGPELLVQFQDESVVDDSQLPKDRFSAERLKGVDSTLKIQPAELGDSAMYLCASSLFGTSGYEQYFGPGTRLTVT.

The gene calls are TRBV5-1 and TRBJ1-1; TRBD1 might be the D (5 bases). CDR1 is SGHRS and CDR2 is YFSETQ in the germline V gene. The CDR3 spans 15 residues. V dropped 2 bases and J dropped 4 bases, with 15 bases sitting between them. The CDR3 region has the DNA TGCGCCAGCAGCTTCTTTGGGGGGAGCAGCACTGAAGCTTTCTTT. Encoded protein: CASSFFGGSSTEAFF.

The rearrangement joins TRBV2 to TRBJ1-5; a weak D match, TRBD1 (5 bases). Germline V lookup: CDR1 SNHLY, CDR2 FYNNEI. Deletions cut 0 bases from V and 6 bases from J, with 18 bases between. The CDR3 has 17 amino acids. The CDR3 is CASSEAPGPLSSQPQHF. CDR3 in DNA: TGTGCCAGCAGTGAAGCGCCAGGGCCCTTGTCCTCTCAGCCCCAGCATTTT.

The rearrangement joins TRBV5-6 to TRBJ1-2, with no clear D. There are 14 residues in the CDR3. Germline lookup yields CDR1 SGHDT and CDR2 YYEEEE. Deletions cut 0 bases from V and 4 bases from J, with 10 bases between. The CDR3 sequence is CASSLGPGGYGYTF. DNA of the CDR3: TGTGCCAGCAGCTTGGGACCCGGCGGCTATGGCTACACCTTC.

The V gene is TRBV5-4, the J gene TRBJ2-7, with 7 bases that match TRBD1. Unmatched junction bases numbered 7, after V lost 4 bases and J lost 3 bases. This CDR3 is built from 14 residues. Germline CDR1 and CDR2: SGHNT and YYREEE (reference sequence). The CDR3 spells CASSRNRGYYEQYF. The CDR3 region has the DNA TGTGCCAGCAGCCGTAACAGGGGCTACTACGAGCAGTACTTC.

CDR3 in DNA: TGCGCCAGCAGTTATGGGGAGTCCTTAACCTACGAGCAGTACTTC. Protein product: CASSYGESLTYEQYF. The chain couples TRBV5-1 to TRBJ2-7; TRBD2 is a possible D gene (5 bases). Trimming took off 5 bases at V and 2 bases at J, with 17 bases between the two ends. The CDR3 contains 15 residues. CDR1 is SGHRS, CDR2 YFSETQ, per germline.

The J gene is TRBJ2-3, the V gene TRBV5-1, with D tentatively TRBD1 (5 bases). The CDR3 is made up of 16 amino acids. Germline CDR1 reads SGHRS; CDR2 reads YFSETQ. The V end was cut by 0 bases, the J end by 0 bases, with 11 bases between. CDR3 sequence (DNA): TGCGCCAGCAGCTTGGATGGTCAGGGTAGCACAGATACGCAGTATTTT. Translated: CASSLDGQGSTDTQYF. The whole variable domain, remainder taken from reference TRBV5-1 and TRBJ2-3, is KAGVTQTPRYLIKTRGQQVTLSCSPISGHRSVSWYQQTPGQGLQFLFEYFSETQRNKGNFPGRFSGRQFSNSRSEMNVSTLELGDSALYLCASSLDGQGSTDTQYFGPGTRLTVL.

The V gene is TRBV12-5, the J gene TRBJ2-7; the D is unclear. V shed 6 bases and J shed 5 bases, with 11 bases lying between them. Germline-derived CDR1 and CDR2 are LGHNT and FRNRAP. This CDR3 region has 12 residues. CDR3 sequence (DNA): TGTGCTAGTGGAAGATGGTCGGACGAGCAGTACTTC. Amino acids: CASGRWSDEQYF. Based on the CDR3 plus reference TRBV12-5 and TRBJ2-7, the full variable domain is DARVTQTPRHKVTEMGQEVTMRCQPILGHNTVFWYRQTMMQGLELLAYFRNRAPLDDSGMPKDRFSAEMPDATLATLKIQPSEPRDSAVYFCASGRWSDEQYFGPGTRLTVT.